Here is one T cell receptor (beta chain) with its context. Its antigen is as yet unknown. These data belong to a study of cytomegalovirus exposure and HLA in healthy donors. Study-wide results and limits: Most observed TCR sequences were rare, whereas some public TCRs were detected in many donors.

Clones were read by immunoSEQ multiplex PCR, and TCRdb kept only the in-frame ones, dropping some. The profile shows approximately 150,000 clones, 85% of them singletons. Germline V CDR1 and CDR2: SQVTM, ANQGSEA. CDR3 length equals 13 residues. Unmatched junction bases numbered 7, after V lost 3 bases and J lost 10 bases. The chain uses TRBV29-1 and TRBJ2-1, with 9 bases that match TRBD2. The sample consisted of PBMCs. The receptor comes from a man aged 25 to 40 in good health and CMV-seropositive. The DNA for the CDR3 is TGCAGCGTTGAGGGCGGGGGGGCCAGGGAGCAGTTCTTC. This sequence encodes CSVEGGGAREQFF.